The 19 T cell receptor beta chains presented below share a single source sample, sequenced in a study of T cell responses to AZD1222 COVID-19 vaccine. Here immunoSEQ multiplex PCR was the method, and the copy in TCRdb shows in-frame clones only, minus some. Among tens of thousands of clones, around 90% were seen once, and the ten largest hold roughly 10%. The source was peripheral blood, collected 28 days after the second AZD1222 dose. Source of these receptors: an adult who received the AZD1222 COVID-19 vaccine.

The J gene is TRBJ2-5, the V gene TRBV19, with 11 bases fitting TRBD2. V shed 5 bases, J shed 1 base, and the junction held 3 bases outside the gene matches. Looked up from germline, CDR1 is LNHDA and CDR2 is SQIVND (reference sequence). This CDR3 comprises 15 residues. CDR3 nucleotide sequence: TGTGCCAGTAGTCTAGCGGGGGGTACCCAAGAGACCCAGTACTTC. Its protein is CASSLAGGTQETQYF.

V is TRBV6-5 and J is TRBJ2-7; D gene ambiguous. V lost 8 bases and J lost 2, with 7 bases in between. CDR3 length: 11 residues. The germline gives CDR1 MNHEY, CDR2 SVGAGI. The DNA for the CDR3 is TGTGCCAGCCAAACGACCTACGAGCAGTACTTC. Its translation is CASQTTYEQYF.

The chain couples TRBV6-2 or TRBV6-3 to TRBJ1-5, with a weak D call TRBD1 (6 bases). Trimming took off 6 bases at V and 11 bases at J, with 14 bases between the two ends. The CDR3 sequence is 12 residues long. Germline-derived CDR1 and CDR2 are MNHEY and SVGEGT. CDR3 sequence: CASSQGRTAQHF. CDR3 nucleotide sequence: TGTGCCAGCAGCCAGGGGAGGACGGCCCAGCATTTT.

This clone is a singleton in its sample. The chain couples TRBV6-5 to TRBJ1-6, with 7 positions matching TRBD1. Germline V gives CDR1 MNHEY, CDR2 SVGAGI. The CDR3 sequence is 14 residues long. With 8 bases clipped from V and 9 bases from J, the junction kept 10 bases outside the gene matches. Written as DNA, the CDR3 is TGTGCCAGCGTAGGGGGCGCATCTGGTTCACCCCTCCACTTT. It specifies CASVGGASGSPLHF.

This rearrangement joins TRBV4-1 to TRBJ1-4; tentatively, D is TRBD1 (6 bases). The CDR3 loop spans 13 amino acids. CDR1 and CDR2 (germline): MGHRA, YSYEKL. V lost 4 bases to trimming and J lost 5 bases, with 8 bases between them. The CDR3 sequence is CASSLQGNEKLFF. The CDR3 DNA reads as TGCGCCAGCAGCCTCCAGGGGAATGAAAAACTGTTTTTT.

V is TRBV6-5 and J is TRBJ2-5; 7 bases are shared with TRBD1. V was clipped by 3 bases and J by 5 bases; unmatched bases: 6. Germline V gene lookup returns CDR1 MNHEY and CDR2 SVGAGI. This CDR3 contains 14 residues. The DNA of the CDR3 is TGTGCCAGCAGTTATTACAGGGGTGTGGAGACCCAGTACTTC. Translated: CASSYYRGVETQYF.

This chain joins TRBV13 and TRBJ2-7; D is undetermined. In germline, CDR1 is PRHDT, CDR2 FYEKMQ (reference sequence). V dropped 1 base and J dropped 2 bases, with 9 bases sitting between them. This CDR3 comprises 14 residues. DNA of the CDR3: TGTGCCAGCAGCTTAGAAGCTTCCCCCTACGAGCAGTACTTC. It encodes CASSLEASPYEQYF.

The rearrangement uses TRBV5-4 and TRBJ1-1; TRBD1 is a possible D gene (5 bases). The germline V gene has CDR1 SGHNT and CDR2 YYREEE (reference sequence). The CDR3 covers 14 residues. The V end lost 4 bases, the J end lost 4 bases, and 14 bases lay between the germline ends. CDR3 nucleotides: TGTGCCAGCAGCGTTGGAGGCAGGGCCACTGAAGCTTTCTTT. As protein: CASSVGGRATEAFF.

CDR3 region: CASGQSSPSYEQYF. CDR3 in DNA: TGCGCCAGCGGCCAGAGTTCACCCTCCTACGAGCAGTACTTC. This rearrangement joins TRBV5-1 to TRBJ2-7; no clear D gene. The CDR3 sequence is 14 residues long. V was shortened by 7 bases and J by 0 bases, with 14 bases between the two germline ends. The germline V gene encodes CDR1 SGHRS and CDR2 YFSETQ.

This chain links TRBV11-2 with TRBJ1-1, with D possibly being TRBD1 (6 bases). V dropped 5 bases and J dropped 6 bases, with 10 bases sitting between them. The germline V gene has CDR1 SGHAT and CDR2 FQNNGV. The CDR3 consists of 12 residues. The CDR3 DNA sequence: TGTGCCAGCAGCAAACAGGGCGCTGAAGCTTTCTTT. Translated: CASSKQGAEAFF.

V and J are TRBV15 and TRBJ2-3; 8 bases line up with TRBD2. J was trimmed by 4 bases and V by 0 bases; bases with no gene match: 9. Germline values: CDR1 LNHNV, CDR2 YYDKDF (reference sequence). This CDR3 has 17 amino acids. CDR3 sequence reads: CATSRDNRAGGPDTQYF. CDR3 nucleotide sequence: TGTGCCACCAGCAGAGATAATAGGGCGGGGGGCCCAGATACGCAGTATTTT.

CDR3 sequence reads: CATSSLGVRETQYF. In nucleotides, the CDR3 is TGCGCCACCTCGAGTCTCGGGGTGAGAGAGACCCAGTACTTC. The chain joins TRBV4-1 to TRBJ2-5; tentative D call: TRBD2 (5 bases). V lost 10 bases and J lost 4, with 19 bases in between. This CDR3 spans 14 amino acids. Germline V lookup: CDR1 MGHRA, CDR2 YSYEKL.

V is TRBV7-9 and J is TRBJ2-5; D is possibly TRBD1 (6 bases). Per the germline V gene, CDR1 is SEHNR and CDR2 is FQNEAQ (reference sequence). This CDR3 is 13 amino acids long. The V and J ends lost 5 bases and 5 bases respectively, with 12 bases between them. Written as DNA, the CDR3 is TGTGCCAGCAGCAACGGACAGTTGGAGACCCAGTACTTC. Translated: CASSNGQLETQYF.

CDR3 bases: TGTGCCAGTTCGAGGAGCGCCAGGACGAACACTGAAGCTTTCTTT. Translated: CASSRSARTNTEAFF. The chain combines TRBV19 with TRBJ1-1; D unresolved. V shed 8 bases and J shed 1 base, with 17 bases lying between them. The germline CDR1 and CDR2 sequences are LNHDA and SQIVND (reference sequence). The CDR3 is made up of 15 amino acids.

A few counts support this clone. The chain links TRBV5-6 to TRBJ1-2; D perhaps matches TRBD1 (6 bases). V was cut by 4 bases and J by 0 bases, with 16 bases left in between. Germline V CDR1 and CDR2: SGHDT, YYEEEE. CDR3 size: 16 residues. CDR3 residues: CASSAVGGPANYGYTF. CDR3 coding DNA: TGTGCCAGCAGCGCCGTCGGGGGCCCCGCTAACTATGGCTACACCTTC.

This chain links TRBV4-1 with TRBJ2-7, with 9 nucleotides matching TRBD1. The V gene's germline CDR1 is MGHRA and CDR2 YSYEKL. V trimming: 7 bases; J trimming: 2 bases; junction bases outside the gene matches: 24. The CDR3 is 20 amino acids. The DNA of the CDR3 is TGCGCCAGCACCCCGAAATGGACAGGGGAGAGAAGATCGATGACCTACGAGCAGTACTTC. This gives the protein CASTPKWTGERRSMTYEQYF.

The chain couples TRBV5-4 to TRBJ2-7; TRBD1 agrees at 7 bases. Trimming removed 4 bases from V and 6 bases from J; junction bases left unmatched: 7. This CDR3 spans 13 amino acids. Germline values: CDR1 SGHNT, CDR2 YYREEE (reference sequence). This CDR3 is CASSTGDRAEQYF. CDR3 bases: TGTGCCAGCAGCACAGGCGACAGGGCCGAGCAGTACTTC.

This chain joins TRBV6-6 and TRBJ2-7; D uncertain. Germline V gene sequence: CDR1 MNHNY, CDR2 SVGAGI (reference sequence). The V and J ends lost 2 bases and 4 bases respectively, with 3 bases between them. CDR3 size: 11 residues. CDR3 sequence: CASSYEYEQYF. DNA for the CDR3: TGTGCCAGCAGTTACGAGTACGAGCAGTACTTC.

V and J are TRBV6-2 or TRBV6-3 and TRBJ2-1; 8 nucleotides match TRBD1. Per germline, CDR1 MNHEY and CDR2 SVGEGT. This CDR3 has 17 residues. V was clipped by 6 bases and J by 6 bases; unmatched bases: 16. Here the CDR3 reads CASSPDEDRGLSNEQFF. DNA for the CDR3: TGTGCCAGCAGCCCGGATGAAGACAGGGGCCTGTCCAATGAGCAGTTCTTC.